A single sample is the source of the 20 T cell receptor beta chains below, sequenced in a study of shared T cell receptors in the human thymus. Data came from immunoSEQ multiplex PCR; TCRdb stores just in-frame clones and leaves some out. The sample has some 760,000 clones, 70% to 90% seen once. The same sample was also used in a study of human thymus T cells.

Input material: thymocytes. The receptors shown here come from a girl younger than two with a congenital heart defect.

This chain uses TRBV9 with TRBJ1-2; a weak D match, TRBD1 (5 bases). Deletions cut 3 bases from V and 6 bases from J, with 27 bases between. The CDR3 has 18 amino acids. CDR1 is SGDLS and CDR2 is YYNGEE in the germline V gene. The CDR3 loop is CASSARLGEMLHSDGYTF. As DNA, the CDR3 is TGTGCCAGCAGCGCCAGACTAGGGGAGATGTTGCACAGTGATGGCTACACCTTC.

This clone has a handful of counts. The rearrangement joins TRBV7-9 to TRBJ1-1; weak D call: TRBD1 (6 bases). Trimming took 2 bases from V and 4 from J, leaving 17 bases between them. The CDR3 contains 16 residues. Looked up from germline, CDR1 is SEHNR and CDR2 is FQNEAQ (reference sequence). CDR3 sequence: CASSLKSGGRGTEAFF. In DNA, the CDR3 is TGTGCCAGCAGCTTAAAATCCGGGGGGCGCGGCACTGAAGCTTTCTTT.

The chain has TRBV7-2 and TRBJ1-5; tentative D call: TRBD1 (5 bases). V was pared by 0 bases and J by 2 bases, with 11 bases between. Germline CDR1 SGHTA, CDR2 FQGNSA. This CDR3 region has 16 residues. The CDR3: CASSLARQGGNQPQHF. The CDR3 nucleotides read TGTGCCAGCAGCTTAGCCCGGCAGGGCGGCAATCAGCCCCAGCATTTT.

In DNA, the CDR3 is TGTGCCATCAGTGAGTCCGGGGGGACTCCCTACGAGCAGTACTTC. Protein: CAISESGGTPYEQYF. V is TRBV10-3 and J is TRBJ2-7; TRBD2 matches at 7 bases. The J segment lost 2 bases and the V segment lost 0 bases, leaving 4 bases of the junction unmatched. Per germline, CDR1 ENHRY and CDR2 SYGVKD. The CDR3 contains 15 residues.

The rearrangement joins TRBV7-9 to TRBJ2-1, with 10 bases identical to TRBD2. Trimming cost V 5 bases and J 2 bases; bases outside gene matches: 9. This CDR3 contains 17 residues. CDR1 is SEHNR and CDR2 is FQNEAQ in the germline V gene (reference sequence). Written as DNA, the CDR3 is TGTGCCAGCAGCCTTACCCGCAGCGGGGGGGCCTACAATGAGCAGTTCTTC. Residues: CASSLTRSGGAYNEQFF.

The chain employs TRBV23-1 and TRBJ1-1; maybe TRBD1 (6 bases). TRBV23-1 is flagged as an ORF with uncertain function. Trimming left V 0 bases short and J 5 bases short, with 13 bases between. The CDR3 contains 15 residues. CDR3 amino acids: CASSQSRGRGTEAFF. The CDR3, as DNA: TGCGCCAGCAGTCAATCGAGGGGGAGGGGAACTGAAGCTTTCTTT.

This clone was observed a single time. CDR3 in amino acids: CASSITGANTEAFF. DNA for the CDR3: TGTGCCAGCAGCATAACAGGGGCGAACACTGAAGCTTTCTTT. V usage is TRBV9 and J usage is TRBJ1-1, with TRBD1 matching 7 bases. CDR3 length: 14 amino acids. J lost 1 base, V lost 4 bases, and 4 bases had no gene match. Looked up from germline, CDR1 is SGDLS and CDR2 is YYNGEE.

The rearrangement uses TRBV20-1 and TRBJ1-3; D unresolved. The CDR3 runs 11 residues. The V gene lost 4 bases and the J gene lost 7 bases, with 8 bases spanning the gap. Germline-derived CDR1 and CDR2 are DFQATT and SNEGSKA (reference sequence). The CDR3 sequence is CSATRGNTIYF. The CDR3 nucleotides read TGCAGTGCTACCCGAGGGAACACCATATATTTT.

The chain uses TRBV7-3 and TRBJ2-5; D possibly corresponds to TRBD1 (6 bases). This CDR3 is 12 amino acids long. Germline loops: CDR1 SGHTA, CDR2 FQGTGA. V lost 5 bases, J lost 8 bases, and 12 bases lay in between. CDR3: CASSQLGGTQYF. Written as DNA, the CDR3 is TGTGCCAGCAGCCAACTAGGGGGAACCCAGTACTTC.

The chain uses TRBV4-3 and TRBJ1-1; 8 bases line up with TRBD1. V was pared by 2 bases and J by 0 bases, with 11 bases of the junction left unmatched. The CDR3 runs 18 residues. Germline-derived CDR1 and CDR2 are LGHNA and YSLEER. The CDR3 DNA follows: TGCGCCAGCAGCCAAATGATTCCCAGGGGGCGTCTGAACACTGAAGCTTTCTTT. Its translation is CASSQMIPRGRLNTEAFF.

The rearrangement uses TRBV5-1 and TRBJ1-1, with D unresolved. The CDR3 contains 13 residues. Trimming stripped 2 bases from V and 11 bases from J, with 16 bases between. From germline, CDR1 is SGHRS and CDR2 YFSETQ. In DNA form, the CDR3 reads TGCGCCAGCAGCTTCTTTGGTCCCTCGCGGGCTTTCTTT. As protein: CASSFFGPSRAFF.

V usage is TRBV15 and J usage is TRBJ1-3, with D perhaps matching TRBD1 (5 bases). The CDR3 has 21 amino acids. The V gene lost 6 bases and the J gene lost 2 bases, with 32 bases spanning the gap. Germline lookup yields CDR1 LNHNV and CDR2 YYDKDF (reference sequence). CDR3 region: CATRRGGIARDSGSAGNTIYF. CDR3 DNA: TGTGCCACCAGAAGGGGAGGGATCGCCCGGGACTCCGGTAGCGCTGGAAACACCATATATTTT.

This chain uses TRBV5-1 with TRBJ1-2, with TRBD1 matching 11 bases. Germline assignment: CDR1 SGHRS and CDR2 YFSETQ. The V segment lost 4 bases and the J segment 5 bases; nucleotides outside the gene matches: 10. CDR3 length: 16 amino acids. The CDR3 loop reads CASSTGQGARQYGYTF. DNA of the CDR3: TGCGCCAGCAGCACAGGACAGGGGGCGAGGCAGTATGGCTACACCTTC.

This clone was counted between two and nine times. CDR3: CASSSGTGNQPQHF. CDR3 nucleotides: TGTGCCAGTAGTAGTGGGACAGGCAATCAGCCCCAGCATTTT. This chain connects TRBV19 to TRBJ1-5; 7 bases map to TRBD1. The germline V gene encodes CDR1 LNHDA and CDR2 SQIVND (reference sequence). The CDR3 is 14 amino acids. The ends lost 4 bases at V and 2 bases at J; junction bases unmatched: 2.

The CDR3 DNA reads TGTGCCAGCAGGCCTCGGACAGACTATGGCTACACCTTC. Its protein is CASRPRTDYGYTF. The V call is TRBV6-1, the J call TRBJ1-2; possible D gene TRBD1, 6 bases. V shed 6 bases and J shed 3 bases, with 11 bases lying between them. The CDR3 has 13 residues. CDR1 is MNHNS and CDR2 is SASEGT in the germline V gene.

This clone occurred a few times. The CDR3 nucleotides read TGCGCCAGCAGCAACCCCACAGTTGGGTCCAGCTCCTACAATGAGCAGTTCTTC. Translation: CASSNPTVGSSSYNEQFF. The chain employs TRBV5-1 and TRBJ2-1; no firm D call. V dropped 4 bases and J dropped 0 bases, with 20 bases sitting between them. This CDR3 comprises 18 residues. Germline V gene data show CDR1 as SGHRS and CDR2 as YFSETQ.

CDR3 in amino acids: CASSGTGNNEQFF. DNA for the CDR3: TGTGCCAGCTCCGGGACAGGGAACAATGAGCAGTTCTTC. The V gene is TRBV25-1, the J gene TRBJ2-1, with 9 bases lining up with TRBD1. CDR1 MGHDK and CDR2 SYGVNS come from the germline V gene. V trimming: 8 bases; J trimming: 5 bases; junction bases outside the gene matches: 4. The CDR3 is 13 residues long. The full variable domain, its missing parts supplied by reference TRBV25-1 and TRBJ2-1, is EADIYQTPRYLVIGTGKKITLECSQTMGHDKMYWYQQDPGMELHLIHYSYGVNSTEKGDLSSESTVSRIRTEHFPLTLESARPSHTSQYLCASSGTGNNEQFFGPGTRLTVL.

The chain has TRBV27 and TRBJ1-5; D remains unclear. CDR3 length equals 14 residues. Per germline, CDR1 MNHEY and CDR2 SMNVEV (reference sequence). With 5 bases removed from V and 4 bases from J, the gap between germline ends came to 12 bases. The CDR3 loop reads CASSPSTGNQPQHF. The CDR3 DNA follows: TGTGCCAGCAGTCCATCGACTGGGAATCAGCCCCAGCATTTT.

This chain links TRBV4-3 with TRBJ2-3; 7 nucleotides line up with TRBD2. The CDR3 spans 14 residues. CDR1 and CDR2 (germline): LGHNA, YSLEER. The trim removed 3 bases at V and 2 bases at J, leaving 2 bases unmatched. This CDR3 reads CASSQLADTDTQYF. The CDR3 coding sequence is TGCGCCAGCAGCCAGCTAGCGGACACAGATACGCAGTATTTT.

This clone was counted a few times. V and J are TRBV10-3 and TRBJ1-4; D is perhaps TRBD1 (5 bases). Trimming removed 3 bases from V and 0 bases from J, with 5 bases in between. This CDR3 spans 14 amino acids. Germline loops: CDR1 ENHRY, CDR2 SYGVKD. For the CDR3, the DNA is TGTGCCATCAGTGACAGGGCAACTAATGAAAAACTGTTTTTT. It encodes CAISDRATNEKLFF.